Shown below are 15 T cell receptor beta chains from a single sample sequenced in a study of blood T cell repertoires in COVID-19. Measured with immunoSEQ multiplex PCR; TCRdb has only the in-frame clones, and not every one. Counted here are 86,000 or so clones, roughly nine tenths occurring once; the ten biggest clones make up 4.5% to 6%. The sample taken for sequencing was peripheral blood. These receptors were taken from a man over 45 with active or convalescent COVID-19.

This rearrangement joins TRBV7-2 to TRBJ1-2; 8 bases align to TRBD1. The germline gives CDR1 SGHTA, CDR2 FQGNSA. CDR3 size: 15 residues. The V and J ends lost 4 bases and 8 bases, in that order; junction bases with no gene match: 12. The CDR3 nucleotides read TGTGCCAGCAGCTCCCCCCTGGGACAGGTTGGGGGCTACACCTTC. Its translation: CASSSPLGQVGGYTF.

The V and J genes are TRBV28 and TRBJ2-5, with a possible D match to TRBD1 (5 bases). Germline CDR1 is MDHEN and CDR2 is SYDVKM. This CDR3 is 11 amino acids long. Trimming shortened V by 7 bases and J by 5 bases, and 8 bases separated the two germline ends. The CDR3 spells CASNGAETQYF. The DNA of the CDR3 is TGTGCCAGCAATGGGGCCGAGACCCAGTACTTC.

This chain joins TRBV2 and TRBJ1-4; 10 bases agree with TRBD1. Trimming removed 4 bases from V and 6 bases from J; junction bases left unmatched: 2. Germline V lookup: CDR1 SNHLY, CDR2 FYNNEI. The CDR3 extends over 14 amino acids. The CDR3 spells CASSADRGHEKLFF. CDR3 in DNA: TGTGCCAGCAGTGCCGACAGGGGGCATGAAAAACTGTTTTTT.

V usage is TRBV19 and J usage is TRBJ2-7, with 9 bases that match TRBD1. The trim removed 2 bases at V and 7 bases at J, leaving 6 bases unmatched. This CDR3 comprises 14 residues. From germline, CDR1 is LNHDA and CDR2 SQIVND (reference sequence). CDR3 nucleotide sequence: TGTGCCAGTAGTATAAGGACAGGGGTTTGGGAGCAGTACTTC. It yields the protein CASSIRTGVWEQYF.

V and J are TRBV19 and TRBJ1-4, with D hard to call. Trimming took off 7 bases at V and 6 bases at J, with 12 bases between the two ends. This CDR3 contains 13 residues. Germline CDR1 is LNHDA and CDR2 is SQIVND (reference sequence). The CDR3 reads CASMGSLDEKLFF. CDR3 DNA: TGTGCCAGTATGGGGAGCCTGGATGAAAAACTGTTTTTT.

The rearrangement joins TRBV4-3 to TRBJ2-1; no clear D gene. Deletions cut 1 base from V and 8 bases from J, with 15 bases between. There are 15 residues in the CDR3. Germline values: CDR1 LGHNA, CDR2 YSLEER. In DNA, the CDR3 is TGCGCCAGCAGCCAAGGGGTGTCGGGTAGAGATGAGCAGTTCTTC. Translating it yields CASSQGVSGRDEQFF.

This chain links TRBV28 with TRBJ2-5; unclear D gene. The germline V gene has CDR1 MDHEN and CDR2 SYDVKM. Trimming took off 2 bases at V and 1 base at J, with 8 bases between the two ends. This CDR3 has 14 amino acids. In nucleotides, the CDR3 is TGTGCCAGCAGTTTAAGTCAGGTCCAAGAGACCCAGTACTTC. Its protein is CASSLSQVQETQYF.

This chain uses TRBV5-1 with TRBJ1-2; D may be TRBD1 (5 bases). Trimming shortened V by 0 bases and J by 5 bases, and 14 bases separated the two germline ends. Germline CDR1 is SGHRS and CDR2 is YFSETQ. CDR3 length equals 15 residues. In DNA form, the CDR3 reads TGCGCCAGCAGCTTGGAGACAGAAACCCCGTATGGCTACACCTTC. Its protein is CASSLETETPYGYTF.

This clone is a singleton in its sample. This chain uses TRBV5-4 with TRBJ2-7; 9 bases map to TRBD2. CDR1 is SGHNT, CDR2 YYREEE, per germline (reference sequence). V dropped 7 bases and J dropped 7; count of bases not matched to a gene: 15. The CDR3 extends over 15 amino acids. In DNA, the CDR3 is TGTGCCAGCGGTCCGTACGGCGGGGGGGCGGGTGAGCAGTACGTC. It translates to CASGPYGGGAGEQYV.

This clone was seen just once. The chain carries TRBV9 and TRBJ1-2, with 8 bases identical to TRBD1. Germline values: CDR1 SGDLS, CDR2 YYNGEE. V was clipped by 5 bases and J by 3 bases; unmatched bases: 9. The CDR3 runs to 15 residues. In DNA form, the CDR3 reads TGTGCCAGCAGACCACCGGGACAGGTTTACTATGGCTACACCTTC. The encoded protein is CASRPPGQVYYGYTF. The complete variable domain, with remaining parts taken from reference TRBV9 and TRBJ1-2, reads DSGVTQTPKHLITATGQRVTLRCSPRSGDLSVYWYQQSLDQGLQFLIQYYNGEERAKGNILERFSAQQFPDLHSELNLSSLELGDSALYFCASRPPGQVYYGYTFGSGTRLTVV.

CDR3 residues: CASSLVTSGSNEQFF. The CDR3 DNA is TGCGCCAGCAGCTTGGTGACTAGCGGGAGCAATGAGCAGTTCTTC. The chain carries TRBV5-1 and TRBJ2-1; 12 nucleotides agree with TRBD2. The length of the CDR3 is 15 residues. Germline V gives CDR1 SGHRS, CDR2 YFSETQ. With 0 bases clipped from V and 6 bases from J, the junction kept 1 base outside the gene matches.

Only one count was recorded for this clone. The CDR3 region is CASSAGGTGGYEQYF. The CDR3 nucleotides are TGTGCCAGCAGCGCAGGGGGGACAGGGGGCTACGAGCAGTACTTC. This chain connects TRBV11-2 to TRBJ2-7, with TRBD1 identical over 11 bases. The V segment lost 5 bases and the J segment 3 bases; nucleotides outside the gene matches: 6. The germline gives CDR1 SGHAT, CDR2 FQNNGV. The CDR3 length is 15 residues.

The chain couples TRBV28 to TRBJ2-2, with D maybe TRBD2 (6 bases). CDR1 is MDHEN and CDR2 is SYDVKM in the germline V gene. CDR3 size: 14 residues. The ends were cut back, 5 bases at V and 7 bases at J, with 14 bases in the middle. The CDR3 bases are TGTGCCAGCAGTGCCGGACTAAACGGCGGGGAGCTGTTTTTT. This sequence encodes CASSAGLNGGELFF.

The chain uses TRBV18 and TRBJ1-6, with D perhaps TRBD1 (6 bases). The CDR3 totals 14 residues. Germline CDR1 is KGHSH and CDR2 is LQKENI. The ends were cut back, 3 bases at V and 10 bases at J, with 13 bases in the middle. CDR3 coding DNA: TGTGCCAGCTCACCCGCCTGGGGGCAGTCACCCCTCCACTTT. Translated: CASSPAWGQSPLHF.

V and J are TRBV18 and TRBJ2-2, with D possibly being TRBD2 (5 bases). Deletions cut 1 base from V and 3 bases from J, with 12 bases between. Per the germline V gene, CDR1 is KGHSH and CDR2 is LQKENI. The length of the CDR3 is 16 residues. CDR3 nucleotide sequence: TGTGCCAGCTCACCACAAGGACTCTACGACACCGGGGAGCTGTTTTTT. Protein sequence: CASSPQGLYDTGELFF.